The 6 T cell receptor beta chains below come from one sample, sequenced in a study of cytomegalovirus exposure and HLA in healthy donors. Primers for the PCR totalled 60 Vbeta and 13 Jbeta. Profiled with immunoSEQ multiplex PCR; TCRdb holds only in-frame clones, not every one. This sample yields approximately 140,000 clones, of which about 80% are seen a single time; around 4.1% belongs to the top ten. Sequencing input: PBMCs. Receptor source: a man aged 40-50 years in good health and CMV-seropositive.

This sequence joins TRBV6-5 and TRBJ2-1; D is unresolved. V lost 4 bases, J lost 5 bases, and 9 bases lay in between. Germline CDR1 reads MNHEY; CDR2 reads SVGAGI. The CDR3 totals 13 residues. CDR3 DNA sequence: TGTGCCAGCAGTTCCCTCCCCGACAATGAGCAGTTCTTC. Amino acid sequence: CASSSLPDNEQFF.

The rearrangement links TRBV2 to TRBJ2-7; the match to TRBD2 covers 8 bases. J was trimmed by 5 bases and V by 9 bases; bases with no gene match: 15. The germline V gene encodes CDR1 SNHLY and CDR2 FYNNEI. The CDR3 is 15 residues long. In nucleotides, the CDR3 is TGTGCCAGGGGCCGGGGGGCTAGCGGGTCCCACGAGCAGTACTTC. It codes for CARGRGASGSHEQYF.

The chain recombines TRBV5-1 with TRBJ2-5; 12 nucleotides line up with TRBD2. J was trimmed by 1 base and V by 7 bases; bases with no gene match: 5. The germline V gene encodes CDR1 SGHRS and CDR2 YFSETQ. The CDR3 loop spans 15 amino acids. DNA for the CDR3: TGCGCCAGCTCCAGACTAGCGGGAGTCCAAGAGACCCAGTACTTC. Translating it yields CASSRLAGVQETQYF.

This clone has a single count. This chain joins TRBV19 and TRBJ1-1, with D hard to call. The CDR3 consists of 15 residues. The germline CDR1 and CDR2 sequences are LNHDA and SQIVND (reference sequence). V gave up 7 bases and J gave up 5 bases, with 20 bases separating them. CDR3: CASTIWRAMGTEAFF. In nucleotides, the CDR3 is TGTGCCAGTACCATTTGGCGGGCGATGGGGACTGAAGCTTTCTTT.

V usage is TRBV11-2 and J usage is TRBJ1-1; D remains ambiguous. V dropped 5 bases and J dropped 0 bases, with 7 bases sitting between them. This CDR3 region has 13 residues. The germline CDR1 and CDR2 sequences are SGHAT and FQNNGV. Here the CDR3 DNA reads TGTGCCAGCAGCCAATACATGAACACTGAAGCTTTCTTT. This codes for CASSQYMNTEAFF.

The J gene is TRBJ2-6, the V gene TRBV19, with 7 bases identical to TRBD1. Germline V gene lookup returns CDR1 LNHDA and CDR2 SQIVND (reference sequence). V was pared by 10 bases and J by 0 bases, with 12 bases of the junction left unmatched. CDR3 size: 17 residues. The CDR3 spells CATRPGQLDSGANVLTF. CDR3 bases: TGTGCCACCAGACCGGGACAGCTAGACTCTGGGGCCAACGTCCTGACTTTC.